These T cell receptor beta chains were read from a single sample in a study of post-analysis software for immune sequencing data. MiXCR, applied by TCRdb to the PCR reads, yields one record per CDR3 protein. The table has roughly 700,000 distinct CDR3 sequences, 30% seen once. What was sequenced was blood. The receptors shown here come from a girl between 10 and 17 years old with multiple sclerosis. The CDR3 runs from the conserved cysteine through the conserved F or W. The D gene is left open where the match is weak. The size of a clone is reported for some rows only, either as once, few or many, or as a class for expanded clones.

>TRBJ1-2|NA|TRBV24-1|TRBD1
CATSDQTGRGYTF
TGTGCCACCAGTGACCAGACAGGGCGAGGCTACACCTTC
>TRBJ2-1|NA|TRBV28|TRBD1
CASSLETGGGWTYNEQFF
TGTGCCAGCAGTCTCGAGACAGGGGGGGGCTGGACCTACAATGAGCAGTTCTTC
>TRBJ2-2|NA|TRBV12-3/TRBV12-4|NA
CASSPRQSGELFF
TGTGCCAGCAGTCCACGACAGTCCGGGGAGCTGTTTTTT
>TRBJ2-1|few|TRBV20-1|TRBD2
CSAQGALREGLYEQFF
TGCAGTGCCCAAGGGGCTTTGCGGGAGGGCCTTTATGAGCAGTTCTTC
>TRBJ2-4|few|TRBV27|NA
CASSAAGARVQYF
TGTGCCAGCAGCGCTGCGGGGGCGCGGGTTCAGTACTTC
>TRBJ1-5|NA|TRBV5-5|NA
CASRLDGRPGGQPQHF
TGTGCCAGCAGACTCGACGGGAGGCCTGGAGGTCAGCCCCAGCATTTT
>TRBJ1-1|NA|TRBV27|NA
CASRPGEGTRNTEAFF
TGTGCCAGCAGGCCGGGGGAAGGGACTCGGAACACTGAAGCTTTCTTT
>TRBJ1-6|NA|TRBV4-3|NA
CASSQDLGGRALHF
TGCGCCAGCAGCCAAGATCTGGGGGGGCGCGCCCTCCACTTT
>TRBJ1-2|NA|TRBV3-1|NA
CASSQEGGLCGYTF
TGTGCCAGCAGCCAAGAGGGGGGGTTATGTGGCTACACCTTC
>TRBJ2-6|few|TRBV7-9|NA
CASSPTRNGANVLTF
TGTGCCAGCAGCCCGACTCGGAATGGGGCCAACGTCCTGACTTTC
>TRBJ2-7|NA|TRBV6-1|NA
CATQEEGQPCYEQYF
TGTGCCACCCAAGAGGAGGGACAACCTTGCTACGAGCAGTACTTC
>TRBJ1-5|NA|TRBV24-1|NA
CATSDRMNQPQHF
TGTGCCACCAGCGACAGAATGAATCAGCCCCAGCATTTT
>TRBJ2-3|many|TRBV7-2|TRBD2
CASRSPGLAGGPSTDTQYF
TGTGCCAGCAGATCCCCGGGACTAGCGGGGGGACCTAGCACAGATACGCAGTATTTT
>TRBJ2-3|few|TRBV20-1|NA
CSARDRWPLPTDTQYF
TGCAGTGCTAGAGATCGGTGGCCACTACCCACAGATACGCAGTATTTT
>TRBJ2-7|NA|TRBV16|NA
CASSQSHHEDEQYF
TGTGCCAGCAGCCAATCGCATCACGAGGACGAGCAGTACTTC
>TRBJ2-7|few|TRBV24-1|NA
CATSDSAGDPEQYF
TGTGCCACCAGTGATTCCGCCGGGGATCCCGAGCAGTACTTC
>TRBJ2-2|NA|TRBV12-3/TRBV12-4|NA
CASSLWEFGNTGELFF
TGTGCCAGCAGTTTATGGGAGTTTGGGAACACCGGGGAGCTGTTTTTT
>TRBJ2-5|few|TRBV28|NA
CASWGPLRETQYF
TGTGCCAGCTGGGGCCCCCTGCGAGAGACCCAGTACTTC
>TRBJ1-1|few|TRBV15|NA
CATSPGAGRSTEAFF
TGTGCCACCAGCCCAGGGGCGGGCCGGAGCACTGAAGCTTTCTTT
>TRBJ1-1|NA|TRBV6-4|NA
CASSALRSTEAFF
TGTGCCAGCAGTGCTCTGCGCTCCACTGAAGCTTTCTTT
>TRBJ2-1|few|TRBV21-1|NA
CASSKTGGAGFNEQFF
TGTGCCAGCAGCAAAACAGGGGGAGCGGGATTCAATGAGCAGTTCTTC
>TRBJ1-4|many|TRBV29-1|NA
CSVDLTSTNEKLFF
TGCAGCGTTGACCTTACCTCAACTAATGAAAAACTGTTTTTT
>TRBJ2-7|NA|TRBV11-2|NA
CASSFSRGTYEQYF
TGTGCCAGCAGCTTCTCCCGTGGAACCTACGAGCAGTACTTC